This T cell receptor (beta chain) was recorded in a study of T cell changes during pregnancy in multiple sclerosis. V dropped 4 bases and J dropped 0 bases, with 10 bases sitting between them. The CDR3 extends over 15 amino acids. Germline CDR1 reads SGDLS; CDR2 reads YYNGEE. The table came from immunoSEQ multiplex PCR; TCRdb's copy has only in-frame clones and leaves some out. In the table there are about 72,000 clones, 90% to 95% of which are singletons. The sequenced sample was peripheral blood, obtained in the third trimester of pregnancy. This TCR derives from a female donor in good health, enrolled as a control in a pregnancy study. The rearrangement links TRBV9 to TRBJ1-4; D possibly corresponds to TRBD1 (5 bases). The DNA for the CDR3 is TGTGCCAGCAGCTCAACAGGTTCAACTAATGAAAAACTGTTTTTT. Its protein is CASSSTGSTNEKLFF.